Listed below are T cell receptor beta chains from one sample, sequenced in a study of CD8 T cells in ankylosing spondylitis. Each CDR3 protein gets one entry after TCRdb re-called the 5' RACE reads with MiXCR. The table has under 950,000 distinct CDR3 sequences, around 19% seen once; the top ten hold around 20%. The source material was blood, either unsorted or a sorted T cell fraction (not recorded which). These receptors were collected from a male donor with ankylosing spondylitis. Both conserved end residues are part of each CDR3. A D gene is named only where the DNA matches it firmly. For some rows the clone size is stated as once, few or many, or as a class when expanded; others skip it.

>TRBJ1-2|.|TRBV7-2|.
CASSLSAGLDYGYTF
TGTGCCAGCAGCTTAAGTGCGGGGCTTGACTATGGCTACACCTTC
>TRBJ2-5|few|TRBV20-1|TRBD2
CSAVGLVEETQYF
TGCAGTGCCGTGGGACTAGTTGAAGAGACCCAGTACTTC
>TRBJ2-7|few|TRBV20-1|TRBD2
CSGRTSEYEQYF
TGCAGTGGACGGACTAGCGAGTACGAGCAGTACTTC
>TRBJ1-1|.|TRBV18|TRBD1
CASSRMSGQGTTEAFF
TGTGCCAGCTCACGTATGTCGGGACAGGGGACCACTGAAGCTTTCTTT
>TRBJ2-3|few|TRBV20-1|TRBD2
CSARELAGVTDTQYF
TGCAGTGCTAGAGAACTAGCGGGAGTCACAGATACGCAGTATTTT
>TRBJ2-3|.|TRBV29-1|.
CSATSGGTDTQYF
TGCAGCGCCACTTCAGGGGGCACAGATACGCAGTATTTT
>TRBJ2-6|.|TRBV6-4|TRBD1
CASSDSGQDSSGANVLTF
TGTGCCAGCAGTGACTCGGGACAGGATTCCTCTGGGGCCAACGTCCTGACTTTC
>TRBJ2-1|few|TRBV6-2/TRBV6-3|TRBD1
CASSYIYDRDSDNEQFF
TGTGCCAGCAGTTACATATATGACAGGGATTCCGACAATGAGCAGTTCTTC
>TRBJ1-6|few|TRBV6-5|.
CARRNSPLHF
TGTGCCAGACGAAATTCACCCCTCCACTTT
>TRBJ1-2|few|TRBV9|.
CASSPTPAEHRDGYTF
TGTGCCAGCAGCCCGACTCCGGCGGAGCATCGAGATGGCTACACCTTC
>TRBJ2-7|.|TRBV12-2|.
CASRLTRDFFSSYEQYF
TGTGCAAGTCGCTTAACTAGGGACTTTTTCAGCTCCTACGAGCAGTACTTC
>TRBJ1-2|.|TRBV10-3|.
CAISHPTDPRDGYTF
TGTGCCATCAGCCATCCGACAGATCCAAGGGATGGCTACACCTTC
>TRBJ2-1|.|TRBV3-1|TRBD1
CASSTGQVGSNEQFF
TGTGCCAGCAGCACGGGACAGGTGGGATCCAATGAGCAGTTCTTC
>TRBJ2-1|few|TRBV2|TRBD1
CASRGGQVDYNEQFF
TGTGCCAGCAGGGGGGGACAGGTAGACTACAATGAGCAGTTCTTC
>TRBJ1-5|many|TRBV6-1|TRBD1
CASSGVTGTGNQPQHF
TGTGCCAGCAGTGGAGTCACCGGGACAGGCAATCAGCCCCAGCATTTT
>TRBJ2-4|many|TRBV29-1|.
CSVRPTANVQYF
TGCAGCGTTCGTCCGACGGCGAACGTTCAGTACTTC
>TRBJ2-1|once|TRBV29-1|.
CSVENTTEGEQFF
TGCAGCGTTGAGAATACTACCGAGGGTGAGCAGTTCTTC
>TRBJ2-4|many|TRBV25-1|TRBD2
CASSEQQEAGGPAKNIQYF
TGTGCCAGCAGTGAACAGCAAGAGGCGGGGGGCCCAGCCAAAAACATTCAGTACTTC
>TRBJ2-5|few|TRBV28|.
CASSAPRRAKQETQYF
TGTGCCAGCAGCGCTCCGCGGAGGGCCAAACAAGAGACCCAGTACTTC
>TRBJ2-1|.|TRBV20-1|TRBD2
CSARVIAGGLWNEQFF
TGCAGTGCTAGAGTTATAGCGGGAGGGCTTTGGAATGAGCAGTTCTTC
>TRBJ2-5|few|TRBV29-1|.
CSVGPGEQETQYF
TGCAGCGTTGGGCCGGGGGAACAAGAGACCCAGTACTTC
>TRBJ2-5|.|TRBV29-1|TRBD1
CSVEGTVHQETQYF
TGCAGCGTTGAGGGGACAGTACACCAAGAGACCCAGTACTTC
>TRBJ2-2|.|TRBV12-3/TRBV12-4|.
CASSLGGGYTGELFF
TGTGCCAGCAGTTTAGGAGGGGGGTACACCGGGGAGCTGTTTTTT
>TRBJ2-1|few|TRBV5-1|.
CASSTGLEYNEQFF
TGCGCCAGCAGCACTGGGTTAGAATACAATGAGCAGTTCTTC
>TRBJ2-1|.|TRBV12-3/TRBV12-4|.
CASSVRGAANEQFF
TGTGCCAGCAGTGTCAGGGGGGCGGCCAATGAGCAGTTCTTC
>TRBJ2-3|.|TRBV4-2|TRBD2
CASSPLLPGQEGLAGEDTQYF
TGTGCCAGCAGCCCCCTTCTGCCGGGACAGGAAGGACTAGCGGGGGAAGATACGCAGTATTTT
>TRBJ2-7|.|TRBV6-2/TRBV6-3|.
CASSLYSYEQYF
TGTGCCAGCAGTTTGTACTCCTACGAGCAGTACTTC
>TRBJ2-5|few|TRBV20-1|.
CSAREAGIRETQYF
TGCAGTGCTAGAGAGGCAGGGATTCGAGAGACCCAGTACTTC
>TRBJ1-4|.|TRBV2|.
CATHSDRGGEKLFF
TGTGCCACCCATTCGGACAGAGGCGGGGAAAAACTGTTTTTT
>TRBJ1-5|.|TRBV2|.
CASSAQGHSNQPQHF
TGTGCCAGCAGTGCACAGGGACATAGCAATCAGCCCCAGCATTTT
>TRBJ2-2|few|TRBV11-2|TRBD1
CASSFRQTGGFNTGELFF
TGTGCCAGCAGCTTCCGCCAGACAGGGGGCTTTAACACCGGGGAGCTGTTTTTT
>TRBJ1-5|few|TRBV12-3/TRBV12-4|.
CASNYGGEPQHF
TGTGCCAGCAATTATGGGGGAGAGCCCCAGCATTTT
>TRBJ2-7|few|TRBV7-9|.
CASSFPGDSYEQYF
TGTGCCAGCAGCTTCCCAGGAGACTCCTACGAGCAGTACTTC
>TRBJ2-7|many|TRBV4-3|TRBD2
CASSQDTSGSGSYEQYF
TGCGCCAGCAGCCAAGATACTTCTGGTAGCGGGAGTTACGAGCAGTACTTC
>TRBJ2-5|.|TRBV7-6|TRBD2
CASSLAGLVLETQYF
TGTGCCAGCAGCTTAGCGGGACTAGTATTGGAGACCCAGTACTTC
>TRBJ2-2|once|TRBV6-1|.
CASSARAQTGELFF
TGTGCCAGCAGTGCCCGGGCCCAAACCGGGGAGCTGTTTTTT
>TRBJ1-5|few|TRBV12-3/TRBV12-4|.
CASSPGASLGPQHF
TGTGCCAGCAGCCCAGGCGCCTCTTTGGGGCCCCAGCATTTT